This TCR beta chain was identified in a study of Graves' ophthalmopathy and Graves' hyperthyroidism. Overall study results and limits: Classification of ophthalmopathy versus stable hyperthyroidism by a 13-signature model yielded around 90% sensitivity and around 77% specificity. Among expanded thyroid clonotypes above 0.001 frequency, most also occurred in blood.

Many counts were recorded for this clonotype. No antigen is known for it. CDR3 size: 12 residues. The J segment lost 3 bases and the V segment lost 10 bases, leaving 5 bases of the junction unmatched. Scientists amplified the TCR beta CDR3 regions from RNA transcripts. HTBI primers primed a first-round RT-PCR, and a second-round multiplex PCR followed. Using its own MiXCR run on the multiplex PCR reads, TCRdb lists one record per CDR3 protein. The data hold about 400,000 distinct CDR3 sequences, with roughly 14% observed a single time. Researchers classed hyperthyroidism as stable given no ophthalmopathy within 18 months of follow-up. Establishment of the diagnosis relied upon clinical symptoms, serum thyroxine, TRAb, thyroid ultrasound and orbital computed tomography.

V and J are TRBV12-3 or TRBV12-4 and TRBJ2-5, with 7 nucleotides matching TRBD1. What was sequenced was peripheral blood. The receptor was isolated from a woman younger than 35 with stable Graves' hyperthyroidism. This CDR3 is CATGTVKETQYF. The CDR3 nucleotides read TGTGCCACCGGGACAGTGAAAGAGACCCAGTACTTC.